This T cell receptor (beta chain) was sequenced for a study of regulatory T cells in long-lasting Graves disease. Trimming shortened V by 1 base and J by 4 bases, and 10 bases separated the two germline ends. Germline CDR1 SGHTA, CDR2 FQGNSA. This CDR3 contains 14 residues. Specified time point: newly diagnosed GD, antithyroid drugs for less than 3 months. After RNA was extracted from PBMCs, the TCR library was made from it. EDTA tubes received around 9 milliliters of collected peripheral blood. The study's findings and limits: Persistent patients had more shared public clonotypes (2,741) than new patients (just over 950).

This clonotype was picked up many times. The antigen is not known. In building TCR beta libraries, iRepertoire HTBI primers were used together with Arm-PCR of CDR3 regions. A single record per CDR3 protein comes from TCRdb applying MiXCR to the multiplex PCR reads. The table includes roughly 610,000 distinct CDR3 sequences, 15% to 20% detected once. Separately, the same data were catalogued under a study of T cells in Graves' hyperthyroidism and ophthalmopathy. This second report adds: Patients aged 18 to 65 had newly diagnosed hyperthyroidism that had lasted under 2 months.

The V call is TRBV7-2, the J call TRBJ1-1; the D gene is possibly TRBD1 (5 bases). This receptor was identified in a woman aged 25 to 45 with Graves disease. Specimen: peripheral blood mononuclear cells (PBMCs), collected at new diagnosis, from a patient treated with antithyroid drugs. CDR3 nucleotide sequence: TGTGCCAGCAGCTTAGGGGGGTACGGCACTGAAGCTTTCTTT. Amino acid sequence: CASSLGGYGTEAFF.